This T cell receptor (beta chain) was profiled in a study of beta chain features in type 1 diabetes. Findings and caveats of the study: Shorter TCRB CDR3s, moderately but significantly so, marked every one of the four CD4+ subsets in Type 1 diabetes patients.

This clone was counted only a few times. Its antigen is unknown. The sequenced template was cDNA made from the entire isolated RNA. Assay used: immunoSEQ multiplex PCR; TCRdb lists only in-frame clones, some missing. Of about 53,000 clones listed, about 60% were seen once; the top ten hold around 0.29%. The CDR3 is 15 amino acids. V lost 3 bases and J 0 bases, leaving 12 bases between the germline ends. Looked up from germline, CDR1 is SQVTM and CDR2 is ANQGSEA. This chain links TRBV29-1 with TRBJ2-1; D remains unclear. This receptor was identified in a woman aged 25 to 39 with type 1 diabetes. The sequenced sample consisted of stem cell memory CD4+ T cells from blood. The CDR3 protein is CSVDDGVSSYNEQFF. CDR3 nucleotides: TGCAGCGTTGATGATGGAGTTAGCTCCTACAATGAGCAGTTCTTC.